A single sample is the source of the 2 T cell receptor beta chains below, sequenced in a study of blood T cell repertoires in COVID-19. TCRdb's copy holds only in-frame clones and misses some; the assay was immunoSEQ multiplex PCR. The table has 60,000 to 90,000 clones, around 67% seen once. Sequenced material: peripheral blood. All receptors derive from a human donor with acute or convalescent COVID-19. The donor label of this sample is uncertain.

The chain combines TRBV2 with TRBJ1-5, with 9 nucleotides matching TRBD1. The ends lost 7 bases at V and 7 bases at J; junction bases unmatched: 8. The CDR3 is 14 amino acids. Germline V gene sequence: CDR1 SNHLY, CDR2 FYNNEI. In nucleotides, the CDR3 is TGTGCCAGCAATCGACAGGGGGTTGGCCAGCCCCAGCATTTT. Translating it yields CASNRQGVGQPQHF.

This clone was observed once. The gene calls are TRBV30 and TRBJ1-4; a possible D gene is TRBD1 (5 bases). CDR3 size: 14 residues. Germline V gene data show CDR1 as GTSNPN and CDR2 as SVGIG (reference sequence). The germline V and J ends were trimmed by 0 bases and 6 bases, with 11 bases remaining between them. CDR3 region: CAWSVARADEKLFF. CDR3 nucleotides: TGTGCCTGGAGTGTAGCCAGGGCAGATGAAAAACTGTTTTTT.